One and the same sample provided the 29 T cell receptor beta chains below, sequenced in a study of T cell changes during pregnancy in multiple sclerosis. Libraries were prepared by immunoSEQ multiplex PCR; TCRdb keeps only in-frame clonotypes and omits some of them. The profile covers 80,000 or so clones, with 94% appearing a single time and roughly 0.9% taken by the ten largest. Sequencing was performed on peripheral blood, taken in the second trimester of pregnancy. The receptors were gathered from a female donor in good health, enrolled as a control in a pregnancy study.

V usage is TRBV11-2 and J usage is TRBJ2-7; 9 bases map to TRBD1. The CDR3 consists of 16 residues. V gave up 3 bases and J gave up 0 bases; unmatched junction bases: 6. Germline-derived CDR1 and CDR2 are SGHAT and FQNNGV. CDR3 DNA sequence: TGTGCCAGCAGCTTTGATGGGACAGGGAGCTCCTACGAGCAGTACTTC. Amino acid sequence: CASSFDGTGSSYEQYF.

This chain uses TRBV6-5 with TRBJ1-2, with 8 bases identical to TRBD1. CDR3 size: 14 residues. The V and J ends lost 7 bases and 4 bases, in that order; junction bases with no gene match: 8. The germline V gene has CDR1 MNHEY and CDR2 SVGAGI. The chain's CDR3 is CASTPGGAGYGYTF. The CDR3 nucleotides read TGTGCCAGCACCCCAGGGGGCGCGGGCTATGGCTACACCTTC.

The chain joins TRBV13 to TRBJ1-1; 9 positions match TRBD1. V lost 6 bases to trimming and J lost 8 bases; unmatched junction nucleotides: 7. The CDR3 is 13 amino acids. In germline, CDR1 is PRHDT, CDR2 FYEKMQ (reference sequence). CDR3 sequence: CASRLQDRGEAFF. In DNA form, the CDR3 reads TGTGCCAGCAGACTACAGGACAGGGGAGAAGCTTTCTTT.

The chain carries TRBV7-2 and TRBJ1-2; D call uncertain. The V end lost 3 bases, the J end lost 0 bases, and 11 bases lay between the germline ends. Germline V gene lookup returns CDR1 SGHTA and CDR2 FQGNSA. This CDR3 comprises 15 residues. The CDR3: CASSFGRAANYGYTF. The CDR3 DNA sequence: TGTGCCAGCAGCTTCGGCAGAGCGGCTAACTATGGCTACACCTTC.

The chain couples TRBV5-1 to TRBJ2-7; D remains unclear. CDR1 SGHRS and CDR2 YFSETQ come from the germline V gene. This CDR3 spans 12 amino acids. The V and J ends lost 5 bases and 1 base respectively, with 7 bases between them. The CDR3 coding sequence is TGCGCCAGCAGTAAGGAGTCCTACGAGCAGTACTTC. Translating gives CASSKESYEQYF.

This chain uses TRBV5-1 with TRBJ2-3; TRBD1 aligns across 9 bases. The CDR3 is 16 amino acids. Germline CDR1 SGHRS, CDR2 YFSETQ. V shed 3 bases and J 3 bases; nucleotides not matched to a gene: 8. This chain's CDR3 is CASSWLQGAGTDTQYF. In DNA, the CDR3 is TGCGCCAGCAGCTGGTTACAGGGGGCTGGTACAGATACGCAGTATTTT. The variable domain in full, completed from reference TRBV5-1 and TRBJ2-3, reads KAGVTQTPRYLIKTRGQQVTLSCSPISGHRSVSWYQQTPGQGLQFLFEYFSETQRNKGNFPGRFSGRQFSNSRSEMNVSTLELGDSALYLCASSWLQGAGTDTQYFGPGTRLTVL.

DNA of the CDR3: TGTGCCAGCAGGGGCCCGGGAGTGAGCTCCTACGAGCAGTACTTC. Its translation is CASRGPGVSSYEQYF. The rearrangement joins TRBV28 to TRBJ2-7; tentatively, D is TRBD2 (6 bases). The CDR3 is 15 residues long. Germline CDR1 and CDR2: MDHEN and SYDVKM. Trimming shortened V by 6 bases and J by 0 bases, and 15 bases separated the two germline ends.

The CDR3 sequence is CASSRDIKRSNQPQHF. The DNA for the CDR3 is TGTGCCAGCAGCCGGGACATTAAAAGGAGCAATCAGCCCCAGCATTTT. The chain uses TRBV28 and TRBJ1-5; a weak D match, TRBD1 (6 bases). Germline assignment: CDR1 MDHEN and CDR2 SYDVKM. Trimming left V 6 bases short and J 1 base short, with 16 bases between. This CDR3 comprises 16 residues. Full variable domain (remainder filled in from reference TRBV28 and TRBJ1-5): DVKVTQSSRYLVKRTGEKVFLECVQDMDHENMFWYRQDPGLGLRLIYFSYDVKMKEKGDIPEGYSVSREKKERFSLILESASTNQTSMYLCASSRDIKRSNQPQHFGDGTRLSIL.

This chain uses TRBV7-9 with TRBJ1-1; no firm D call. V was shortened by 5 bases and J by 0 bases, with 7 bases between the two germline ends. There are 13 residues in the CDR3. Germline CDR1 is SEHNR and CDR2 is FQNEAQ (reference sequence). In DNA, the CDR3 is TGTGCCAGCAGCCCCCAGATGAACACTGAAGCTTTCTTT. Amino acid sequence: CASSPQMNTEAFF.

This chain's CDR3 is CASSISDRGSAEAFF. CDR3 DNA: TGTGCCAGTAGTATTTCCGACAGGGGTTCGGCTGAAGCTTTCTTT. V usage is TRBV19 and J usage is TRBJ1-1; TRBD1 matches at 8 bases. CDR1 and CDR2 (germline): LNHDA, SQIVND (reference sequence). V lost 3 bases to trimming and J lost 6 bases; unmatched junction nucleotides: 9. The CDR3 is 15 residues long.

V usage is TRBV5-4 and J usage is TRBJ2-1; no reliable D call. Trimming took 4 bases from V and 0 from J, leaving 11 bases between them. The CDR3 covers 15 residues. Germline V gene lookup returns CDR1 SGHNT and CDR2 YYREEE (reference sequence). The CDR3 DNA reads TGTGCCAGCAGCCCAACTTACAGCTCCTACAATGAGCAGTTCTTC. Translation: CASSPTYSSYNEQFF. The variable domain in full, with the rest retrieved from reference TRBV5-4 and TRBJ2-1, is ETGVTQSPTHLIKTRGQQVTLRCSSQSGHNTVSWYQQALGQGPQFIFQYYREEENGRGNFPPRFSGLQFPNYSSELNVNALELDDSALYLCASSPTYSSYNEQFFGPGTRLTVL.

The genes are TRBV29-1 and TRBJ1-5; unclear D gene. The CDR3 is 15 residues long. Trimming took 5 bases from V and 0 from J, leaving 14 bases between them. CDR1 is SQVTM and CDR2 is ANQGSEA in the germline V gene. CDR3: CSVQIQEDSNQPQHF. CDR3 nucleotides: TGCAGCGTTCAGATTCAGGAGGATAGCAATCAGCCCCAGCATTTT.

The chain has TRBV5-1 and TRBJ2-7; TRBD1 aligns across 8 bases. Unmatched junction bases numbered 10, after V lost 5 bases and J lost 3 bases. The CDR3 sequence is 15 residues long. Germline V CDR1 and CDR2: SGHRS, YFSETQ. CDR3 protein: CASRSGTGGLYEQYF. In DNA, the CDR3 is TGCGCCAGCAGATCCGGGACAGGAGGACTCTACGAGCAGTACTTC.

This clone appeared a single time. V and J are TRBV6-4 and TRBJ2-7; D is perhaps TRBD2 (6 bases). The CDR3 runs 16 residues. Between the trimmed V and J ends, which lost 7 bases and 3 bases, there was a span of 22 bases. Germline lookup yields CDR1 MRHNA and CDR2 SNTAGT. The CDR3 bases are TGTGCCAGCATGGAGACAGACCCCTGGGGACTCTACGAGCAGTACTTC. Amino acids: CASMETDPWGLYEQYF.

The CDR3 is CASSMGHTSPYEQYF. The CDR3 DNA reads TGTGCCAGTAGTATGGGGCACACATCTCCCTACGAGCAGTACTTC. The chain combines TRBV19 with TRBJ2-7, with D perhaps TRBD1 (5 bases). Germline V gene data show CDR1 as LNHDA and CDR2 as SQIVND (reference sequence). The CDR3 loop spans 15 amino acids. Trimming stripped 3 bases from V and 2 bases from J, with 14 bases between.

This clone has only one observation. V gene TRBV7-2 combines with J gene TRBJ2-1; TRBD2 agrees at 9 bases. Losses at the gene ends were 4 bases for V and 7 bases for J; bases not matched to a gene: 5. Germline V gene lookup returns CDR1 SGHTA and CDR2 FQGNSA. CDR3 length: 14 amino acids. In DNA form, the CDR3 reads TGTGCCAGCAGCTCAGGACTAGCGAAGAATGAGCAGTTCTTC. Translating gives CASSSGLAKNEQFF. Supplemented by reference TRBV7-2 and TRBJ2-1, the full variable domain reads GAGVSQSPSNKVTEKGKDVELRCDPISGHTALYWYRQSLGQGLEFLIYFQGNSAPDKSGLPSDRFSAERTGGSVSTLTIQRTQQEDSAVYLCASSSGLAKNEQFFGPGTRLTVL.

This chain links TRBV27 with TRBJ1-3, with D unclear. The CDR3 is made up of 18 amino acids. The germline V gene encodes CDR1 MNHEY and CDR2 SMNVEV (reference sequence). Trimming shortened V by 5 bases and J by 0 bases, and 20 bases separated the two germline ends. This CDR3 reads CASSVPLPILDSGNTIYF. The CDR3 nucleotides are TGTGCCAGCAGTGTCCCCCTCCCAATCTTAGACTCTGGAAACACCATATATTTT.

The chain combines TRBV5-1 with TRBJ2-1; 8 bases are a match to TRBD2. The trim removed 4 bases at V and 10 bases at J, leaving 13 bases unmatched. Germline-derived CDR1 and CDR2 are SGHRS and YFSETQ. The CDR3 length is 15 residues. The CDR3 region is CASSPTISGGNEQFF. Here the CDR3 DNA reads TGCGCCAGCAGCCCAACTATCTCGGGAGGGAACGAGCAGTTCTTC.

The rearrangement joins TRBV28 to TRBJ2-3; the D gene is possibly TRBD2 (6 bases). Germline CDR1 MDHEN, CDR2 SYDVKM. This CDR3 is 16 amino acids long. V shed 2 bases and J shed 3 bases, with 15 bases lying between them. The CDR3 region is CASSLIRGTSTDTQYF. In DNA form, the CDR3 reads TGTGCCAGCAGTTTAATTCGCGGGACCTCTACAGATACGCAGTATTTT.

The rearrangement joins TRBV2 to TRBJ2-5, with 10 bases matching TRBD2. V was clipped by 3 bases and J by 5 bases; unmatched bases: 12. Germline loops: CDR1 SNHLY, CDR2 FYNNEI. The CDR3 contains 17 residues. CDR3 region: CASSDLLSSGSEETQYF. Written as DNA, the CDR3 is TGTGCCAGCAGTGATCTGTTGTCTAGCGGGAGTGAGGAGACCCAGTACTTC.

V is TRBV5-1 and J is TRBJ2-4; TRBD2 agrees at 12 bases. This CDR3 spans 18 amino acids. V lost 0 bases, J lost 9 bases, and 13 bases stayed unmatched. Germline V gene lookup returns CDR1 SGHRS and CDR2 YFSETQ. DNA for the CDR3: TGCGCCAGCAGCTTGGGATCTAGCGGGGGGGGTCCGGATAGCATTCAGTACTTC. Protein product: CASSLGSSGGGPDSIQYF.

The V gene is TRBV18, the J gene TRBJ2-5; D possibly corresponds to TRBD2 (5 bases). The ends were cut back, 2 bases at V and 0 bases at J, with 7 bases in the middle. The CDR3 is made up of 14 amino acids. Germline CDR1 and CDR2: KGHSH and LQKENI. CDR3 DNA: TGTGCCAGCTCACCAGCGGAGGACCAAGAGACCCAGTACTTC. Residues: CASSPAEDQETQYF. Variable domain in full (rest from reference TRBV18 and TRBJ2-5): NAGVMQNPRHLVRRRGQEARLRCSPMKGHSHVYWYRQLPEEGLKFMVYLQKENIIDESGMPKERFSAEFPKEGPSILRIQQVVRGDSAAYFCASSPAEDQETQYFGPGTRLLVL.

This clone occurred a few times. The genes are TRBV28 and TRBJ2-1, with a tentative D call TRBD2 (6 bases). The CDR3 contains 15 residues. Germline assignment: CDR1 MDHEN and CDR2 SYDVKM. V lost 4 bases to trimming and J lost 6 bases, with 16 bases between them. The CDR3 is CASSSPLEEGNEQFF. The CDR3 nucleotides are TGTGCCAGCAGTTCTCCTCTAGAGGAGGGCAATGAGCAGTTCTTC.

CDR3 amino acids: CASSDIGQGFTGELFF. CDR3 sequence (DNA): TGTGCCAGCAGTGACATAGGACAGGGCTTCACCGGGGAGCTGTTTTTT. The J gene is TRBJ2-2, the V gene TRBV25-1, with 8 positions matching TRBD1. V lost 3 bases and J lost 4; bases outside the gene matches: 7. This CDR3 is 16 amino acids long. Looked up from germline, CDR1 is MGHDK and CDR2 is SYGVNS.

The count of this clone is one. The rearrangement uses TRBV4-2 and TRBJ2-4, with 10 bases that match TRBD2. The CDR3 is 16 residues long. The ends lost 0 bases at V and 6 bases at J; junction bases unmatched: 5. Germline CDR1 is LGHNA and CDR2 is YNFKEQ. Here the CDR3 DNA reads TGTGCCAGCAGCCAAGAGGGAGCGGGAGGGCCAAACATTCAGTACTTC. Residues: CASSQEGAGGPNIQYF.

The sample holds one count of this clone. This rearrangement joins TRBV28 to TRBJ2-3, with 13 positions matching TRBD2. V shed 4 bases, J shed 4 bases, and the junction held 5 bases outside the gene matches. Germline V gene data show CDR1 as MDHEN and CDR2 as SYDVKM. CDR3 length: 16 residues. The CDR3 here is CASSSRLAGGPDTQYF. In DNA, the CDR3 is TGTGCCAGCAGTTCACGACTAGCGGGAGGACCAGATACGCAGTATTTT.

The chain has TRBV18 and TRBJ2-1; 14 positions match TRBD2. The V and J ends lost 5 bases and 7 bases, in that order; junction bases with no gene match: 10. The germline V gene encodes CDR1 KGHSH and CDR2 LQKENI. The CDR3 has 17 residues. The DNA of the CDR3 is TGTGCCAGCTCATCAATGAGAGGGACTAGCGGGAGTAATGAGCAGTTCTTC. Protein sequence: CASSSMRGTSGSNEQFF.

The chain carries TRBV30 and TRBJ2-3; 7 positions agree with TRBD2. Trimming took 4 bases from V and 1 from J; bases not matched to a gene: 5. The CDR3 is made up of 14 amino acids. CDR1 is GTSNPN and CDR2 is SVGIG in the germline V gene (reference sequence). The CDR3 region has the DNA TGTGCCTGGATGTGGGAGGGCGGCACAGATACGCAGTATTTT. The encoded protein is CAWMWEGGTDTQYF. The full variable domain, its missing parts supplied by reference TRBV30 and TRBJ2-3, is SQTIHQWPATLVQPVGSPLSLECTVEGTSNPNLYWYRQAAGRGLQLLFYSVGIGQISSEVPQNLSASRPQDRQFILSSKKLLLSDSGFYLCAWMWEGGTDTQYFGPGTRLTVL.

The J gene is TRBJ2-7, the V gene TRBV7-8; D is unclear. The CDR3 consists of 14 residues. Germline lookup yields CDR1 SGHVS and CDR2 FQNEAQ. Deletions cut 5 bases from V and 2 bases from J, with 13 bases between. For the CDR3, the DNA is TGTGCCAGCAGCCTACGAACAGACCCCTACGAGCAGTACTTC. Its protein is CASSLRTDPYEQYF.